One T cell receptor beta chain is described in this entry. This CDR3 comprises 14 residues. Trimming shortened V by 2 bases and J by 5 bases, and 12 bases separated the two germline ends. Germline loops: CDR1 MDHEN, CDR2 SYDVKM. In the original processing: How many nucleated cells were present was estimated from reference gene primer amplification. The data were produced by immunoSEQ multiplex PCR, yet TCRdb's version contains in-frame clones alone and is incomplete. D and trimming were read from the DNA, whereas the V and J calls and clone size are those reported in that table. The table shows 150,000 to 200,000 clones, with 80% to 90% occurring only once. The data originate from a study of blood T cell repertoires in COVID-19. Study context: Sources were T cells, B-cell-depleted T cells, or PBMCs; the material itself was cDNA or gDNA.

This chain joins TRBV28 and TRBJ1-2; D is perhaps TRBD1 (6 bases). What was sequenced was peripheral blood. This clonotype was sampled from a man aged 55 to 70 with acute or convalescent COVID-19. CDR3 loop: CASSLPGHKYGYTF. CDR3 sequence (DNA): TGTGCCAGCAGTTTACCGGGACACAAGTATGGCTACACCTTC.